This T cell receptor (beta chain) appears in the sequencing data of a study of high-grade serous ovarian cancer treatment subgroups. In the study overall: Each sample yielded on average roughly 7,000 unique TCR beta rearrangements from some 15,000 reads.

Tumor samples were obtained before definitive surgery or chemotherapy. After removal of 8 bases from V and 2 bases from J, the junction contained 3 bases not matched to a gene. Germline V CDR1 and CDR2: MNHEY, SVGAGI. The CDR3 contains 14 residues. Assay: immunoSEQ multiplex PCR; the TCRdb copy retains only in-frame clones and omits some. The table shows roughly 4,000 clones, with 69% occurring only once. In the case of this clone: Its antigen is undetermined.

Study results and limitations: These tumor repertoires lack spatial information from bulk sequencing. Tumors within one patient showed repertoire similarity of roughly 0.11 to 0.79.

The chain has TRBV6-5 and TRBJ2-6; TRBD2 matches at 7 bases. The source is a human donor with high-grade serous ovarian cancer. The sample was tumor tissue. The CDR3 DNA sequence: TGTGCCAGCTTGGGGGGGGCTGGGGCCAACGTCCTGACTTTC. Translating it yields CASLGGAGANVLTF.